These 32 T cell receptor beta chains originate from one sample sequenced in a study of blood T cells in healthy people across ages. Alongside a J-beta primer mix, a sample-barcoded 5' primer served in a second PCR lasting about 7 to 11 cycles. One entry per CDR3 protein results from TCRdb running MiXCR on the 5' RACE reads. The profile covers approximately 960,000 distinct CDR3 sequences, with 25% to 30% appearing a single time and more than 8.5% taken by the ten largest. These data were also filed under a second study, of T cells of mothers and their children.

Sequencing input: blood. These receptors were collected from a woman in her thirties or forties in good health.

Many counts were recorded for this clonotype. V is TRBV7-9 and J is TRBJ2-7, with 9 nucleotides matching TRBD1. CDR1 and CDR2 (germline): SEHNR, FQNEAQ (reference sequence). The CDR3 is 14 amino acids. V dropped 3 bases and J dropped 5; count of bases not matched to a gene: 5. CDR3 coding DNA: TGTGCCAGCAGCTTCCGGGACAGGGATAACGAGCAGTACTTC. The encoded protein is CASSFRDRDNEQYF.

The table lists this clonotype with many counts. The chain is built from TRBV11-1 and TRBJ2-3; tentative D call: TRBD2 (6 bases). The CDR3 extends over 15 amino acids. The V and J ends lost 5 bases and 3 bases respectively, with 15 bases between them. Germline CDR1 reads SGHAT; CDR2 reads FQDESV (reference sequence). This CDR3 is CASSPLAGRTDTQYF. The CDR3 DNA sequence: TGTGCCAGCAGCCCACTGGCAGGGAGGACAGATACGCAGTATTTT.

This chain uses TRBV5-1 with TRBJ1-1; D might be TRBD1 (5 bases). Per germline, CDR1 SGHRS and CDR2 YFSETQ. Trimming cost V 5 bases and J 5 bases, with 22 bases left between them. This CDR3 comprises 16 residues. Written as DNA, the CDR3 is TGCGCCAGCAGGGGGGGGACCGGGGCCAAGGATACTGAAGCTTTCTTT. The encoded protein is CASRGGTGAKDTEAFF.

The sample holds a few counts of this clonotype. The chain joins TRBV7-9 to TRBJ1-6; D is unresolved. V was shortened by 1 base and J by 10 bases, with 11 bases between the two germline ends. Germline loops: CDR1 SEHNR, CDR2 FQNEAQ (reference sequence). The CDR3 sequence is 14 residues long. The CDR3 nucleotides are TGTGCCAGCAGCTTAGTCACGGATCTCTCACCCCTCCACTTT. It specifies CASSLVTDLSPLHF.

This chain connects TRBV20-1 to TRBJ2-7; the D is unclear. V dropped 6 bases and J dropped 7 bases, with 10 bases sitting between them. The germline CDR1 and CDR2 sequences are DFQATT and SNEGSKA (reference sequence). The CDR3 spans 10 residues. CDR3 amino acids: CSALIKEQYF. Written as DNA, the CDR3 is TGCAGTGCCCTCATTAAGGAGCAGTACTTC.

This rearrangement joins TRBV2 to TRBJ2-2; unclear D gene. CDR3 length equals 15 residues. Trimming pared 6 bases from V and 2 bases from J, leaving 13 bases between. Germline V gene sequence: CDR1 SNHLY, CDR2 FYNNEI. The CDR3 region has the DNA TGTGCCAGCAGGAACGGCGCCCCCAACACCGGGGAGCTGTTTTTT. This sequence encodes CASRNGAPNTGELFF.

Note on this clonotype: A junction boundary mismatches the germline segment, possibly from a read error. The chain carries TRBV14 and TRBJ2-1; TRBD1 aligns across 10 bases. The CDR3 runs to 12 residues. The germline gives CDR1 SGHDN, CDR2 FVKESK. In DNA, the CDR3 is TGTGTCAGCAGCCCGGGACAGGGGAAGCAGTTCTTC. Protein sequence: CVSSPGQGKQFF.

This clonotype was observed many times. The chain combines TRBV4-3 with TRBJ2-7, with 12 nucleotides matching TRBD1. The germline gives CDR1 LGHNA, CDR2 YSLEER. The V and J ends lost 4 bases and 3 bases, in that order; junction bases with no gene match: 4. The CDR3 is 15 amino acids. DNA of the CDR3: TGCGCCAGCAGCCGGGGGACAGGGGGCGACTACGAGCAGTACTTC. It yields the protein CASSRGTGGDYEQYF.

This clonotype has only a few counts. The J gene is TRBJ2-3, the V gene TRBV2; the D is unclear. V lost 4 bases and J lost 2, with 10 bases in between. Germline CDR1 and CDR2: SNHLY and FYNNEI. The CDR3 is 14 amino acids. The CDR3 nucleotides are TGTGCCAGCAGTGTTTGGAGTAACACAGATACGCAGTATTTT. It specifies CASSVWSNTDTQYF.

This chain uses TRBV6-2 or TRBV6-3 with TRBJ1-5; the match to TRBD1 covers 7 bases. Germline CDR1 reads MNHEY; CDR2 reads SVGEGT. CDR3 size: 19 residues. V was clipped by 6 bases and J by 4 bases; unmatched bases: 21. CDR3 loop: CASRRVLRDSQGRNQPQHF. The CDR3 DNA follows: TGTGCCAGCAGACGCGTCCTCCGGGACAGCCAAGGGAGGAATCAGCCCCAGCATTTT.

Of note for this clonotype: This may stem from a read error, because a much larger clone lies one nucleotide away. The chain is built from TRBV24-1 and TRBJ2-5; D is ambiguous. The germline V gene encodes CDR1 KGHDR and CDR2 SFDVKD. This CDR3 has 14 amino acids. CDR3 nucleotide sequence: TGTACCACCAGTGACTCGGGCCCGCGAGAGACCCAGTACTTC. It specifies CTTSDSGPRETQYF.

This clonotype was found many times. The genes are TRBV5-1 and TRBJ2-1, with D unclear. Trimming left V 0 bases short and J 0 bases short, with 10 bases between. Per the germline V gene, CDR1 is SGHRS and CDR2 is YFSETQ. This CDR3 comprises 16 residues. In nucleotides, the CDR3 is TGCGCCAGCAGCTTGGCCAATAGGCCCTCCTACAATGAGCAGTTCTTC. This sequence encodes CASSLANRPSYNEQFF.

V is TRBV4-1 and J is TRBJ2-3; 7 bases match TRBD2. Germline-derived CDR1 and CDR2 are MGHRA and YSYEKL. The CDR3 covers 16 residues. V lost 5 bases to trimming and J lost 6 bases; unmatched junction nucleotides: 14. The CDR3 spells CASSDPSGDPLDTQYF. Written as DNA, the CDR3 is TGCGCCAGCAGCGACCCTAGCGGTGATCCCCTGGATACGCAGTATTTT.

This clonotype was counted only a few times. The chain combines TRBV12-3 or TRBV12-4 with TRBJ2-7; 9 bases agree with TRBD1. The CDR3 totals 15 residues. V gave up 2 bases and J gave up 7 bases; unmatched junction bases: 9. The CDR3 bases are TGTGCCAGCAGTTTACGGGACAGGGCCTACAATGAGCAGTACTTC. It specifies CASSLRDRAYNEQYF.

This clonotype appeared a few times. The chain combines TRBV28 with TRBJ2-5; TRBD1 matches 8 bases. The length of the CDR3 is 15 residues. V was clipped by 6 bases and J by 2 bases; unmatched bases: 8. The V gene's germline CDR1 is MDHEN and CDR2 SYDVKM. In DNA, the CDR3 is TGTGCCAGCAGGCGGACAGGGACGAGGCAAGAGACCCAGTACTTC. This sequence encodes CASRRTGTRQETQYF.

This chain links TRBV7-8 with TRBJ1-5, with D possibly matching TRBD1 (6 bases). The germline V and J ends were trimmed by 7 bases and 2 bases, with 12 bases remaining between them. Germline V gives CDR1 SGHVS, CDR2 FQNEAQ. The CDR3 covers 14 residues. DNA of the CDR3: TGTGCCAGCACAGCGGGGGCAGGCAATCAGCCCCAGCATTTT. Translating gives CASTAGAGNQPQHF.

The gene calls are TRBV15 and TRBJ2-1; D perhaps matches TRBD2 (5 bases). V lost 5 bases and J lost 10, with 18 bases in between. Germline values: CDR1 LNHNV, CDR2 YYDKDF (reference sequence). This CDR3 comprises 14 residues. This CDR3 is CATSSRATSWEQFF. The CDR3 nucleotides are TGTGCCACCAGCTCGCGGGCCACGTCGTGGGAGCAGTTCTTC.

This clonotype was observed many times. The chain uses TRBV29-1 and TRBJ1-1; no clear D gene. Deletions cut 2 bases from V and 0 bases from J, with 7 bases between. The CDR3 has 13 residues. CDR1 is SQVTM and CDR2 is ANQGSEA in the germline V gene. In nucleotides, the CDR3 is TGCAGCGTTGAACGGAGATTGAACACTGAAGCTTTCTTT. Residues: CSVERRLNTEAFF.

This chain connects TRBV12-3 or TRBV12-4 to TRBJ1-3; TRBD1 matches at 7 bases. The ends lost 5 bases at V and 2 bases at J; junction bases unmatched: 6. The CDR3 contains 15 residues. As DNA, the CDR3 is TGTGCCAGCAGTCGTAGGGGGCGGACTGGAAACACCATATATTTT. As protein: CASSRRGRTGNTIYF.

The chain employs TRBV12-5 and TRBJ2-3, with D tentatively TRBD1 (6 bases). The CDR3 spans 18 residues. Germline V CDR1 and CDR2: LGHNT, FRNRAP. The ends were cut back, 1 base at V and 1 base at J, with 18 bases in the middle. As DNA, the CDR3 is TGTGCTAGTGGTTTGGAAAATAGGGGGATAATCTGCACAGATACGCAGTATTTT. This gives the protein CASGLENRGIICTDTQYF.

V and J are TRBV5-1 and TRBJ2-3; the D gene is possibly TRBD2 (8 bases). The CDR3 consists of 19 residues. Trimming removed 0 bases from V and 1 base from J, with 21 bases in between. Per the germline V gene, CDR1 is SGHRS and CDR2 is YFSETQ. Here the CDR3 reads CASSLEVAGGQIGTDTQYF. CDR3 DNA sequence: TGCGCCAGCAGCTTGGAGGTGGCGGGGGGACAGATCGGCACAGATACGCAGTATTTT.

This chain joins TRBV11-2 and TRBJ1-2, with 8 bases identical to TRBD1. V dropped 5 bases and J dropped 8; count of bases not matched to a gene: 13. This CDR3 is 15 amino acids long. Germline CDR1 and CDR2: SGHAT and FQNNGV. Written as DNA, the CDR3 is TGTGCCAGCAGCACTGCACTCAGGGGGCATAGGGGCTACACCTTC. Protein: CASSTALRGHRGYTF.

CDR3 region: CASGIPELAGDSYNSPLHF. Written as DNA, the CDR3 is TGTGCCAGCGGAATCCCGGAACTAGCGGGGGATTCCTATAATTCACCCCTCCACTTT. The V gene is TRBV28, the J gene TRBJ1-6, with a weak D call TRBD1 (5 bases). V lost 8 bases and J lost 1, with 24 bases in between. The CDR3 runs 19 residues. Per germline, CDR1 MDHEN and CDR2 SYDVKM.

V is TRBV24-1 and J is TRBJ2-1; D possibly uses TRBD1 or TRBD2 (5 bases each). CDR1 is KGHDR and CDR2 is SFDVKD in the germline V gene. V dropped 6 bases and J dropped 0 bases, with 14 bases sitting between them. This CDR3 spans 16 amino acids. The CDR3 loop is CATSFSGRGSYNEQFF. CDR3 nucleotide sequence: TGTGCCACCAGTTTCTCGGGAAGGGGCTCCTACAATGAGCAGTTCTTC.

In this sample, this clonotype turned up a few times. This may arise from a read error, as a much more abundant clone is one base away. V and J are TRBV12-3 or TRBV12-4 and TRBJ1-2, with D possibly being TRBD1 (6 bases). The CDR3 sequence is 15 residues long. Trimming cost V 3 bases and J 7 bases, with 18 bases left between them. The DNA for the CDR3 is TGTGCCAGCAGTTTGAGTGGCAGGGGAAATCGTGGCTACACCTTC. Amino acids: CASSLSGRGNRGYTF.

This clonotype was counted at least ten times. The chain is built from TRBV5-1 and TRBJ2-1; 7 positions agree with TRBD1. J gave up 2 bases and V 4 bases, and 3 bases lay outside the gene matches. In germline, CDR1 is SGHRS, CDR2 YFSETQ. The CDR3 covers 14 residues. In DNA form, the CDR3 reads TGCGCCAGCAGCGTAGGGACAGCCTACAATGAGCAGTTCTTC. Translating it yields CASSVGTAYNEQFF.

This chain links TRBV7-9 with TRBJ2-7; perhaps TRBD2 as D (6 bases). Deletions cut 0 bases from V and 4 bases from J, with 16 bases between. Germline CDR1 is SEHNR and CDR2 is FQNEAQ (reference sequence). The CDR3 runs to 16 residues. CDR3 sequence: CASSLALSGGNYEQYF. In DNA form, the CDR3 reads TGTGCCAGCAGCTTAGCGCTTAGCGGAGGGAATTACGAGCAGTACTTC.

The chain carries TRBV10-3 and TRBJ1-2; 10 positions match TRBD1. The germline V gene encodes CDR1 ENHRY and CDR2 SYGVKD. V gave up 4 bases and J gave up 4 bases; unmatched junction bases: 6. The CDR3 runs 15 residues. In DNA, the CDR3 is TGTGCCATCAGTGGACAGGGGGCCTTTGGCTATGGCTACACCTTC. Its translation is CAISGQGAFGYGYTF.

In its sample, this clonotype was seen many times. V and J are TRBV27 and TRBJ2-1; weak D call: TRBD1 (5 bases). Trimming shortened V by 5 bases and J by 8 bases, and 16 bases separated the two germline ends. CDR1 and CDR2 (germline): MNHEY, SMNVEV (reference sequence). This CDR3 contains 14 residues. DNA for the CDR3: TGTGCCAGCAGTCCCGGGCCTTGGGGCTATGAGCAGTTCTTC. This translates into CASSPGPWGYEQFF.

The chain recombines TRBV20-1 with TRBJ2-1; 9 nucleotides match TRBD2. V was clipped by 0 bases and J by 2 bases; unmatched bases: 2. This CDR3 has 15 amino acids. From germline, CDR1 is DFQATT and CDR2 SNEGSKA (reference sequence). The CDR3 reads CSAREGGRAYNEQFF. In DNA form, the CDR3 reads TGCAGTGCTAGAGAGGGCGGGAGGGCCTACAATGAGCAGTTCTTC.

The sample holds a few counts of this clonotype. The chain is built from TRBV6-5 and TRBJ1-2, with a possible D match to TRBD1 (6 bases). V shed 2 bases and J shed 4 bases, with 11 bases lying between them. The CDR3 is 14 residues long. Germline V gene data show CDR1 as MNHEY and CDR2 as SVGAGI. CDR3 protein: CASSYGQGSYGYTF. CDR3 DNA: TGTGCCAGCAGTTACGGGCAGGGGAGCTATGGCTACACCTTC.

The chain has TRBV12-3 or TRBV12-4 and TRBJ1-2, with 7 bases that match TRBD1. The V segment lost 8 bases and the J segment 4 bases; nucleotides outside the gene matches: 10. The CDR3 length is 14 residues. The chain's CDR3 is CASGRQGRAYGYTF. The CDR3 DNA reads TGTGCCAGCGGCCGACAGGGAAGGGCCTATGGCTACACCTTC.